One sample yielded the 10 T cell receptor beta chains listed below, sequenced in a study of blood T cells in healthy people across ages. A second about 6 to 12 cycle PCR used barcoded and J-beta primers. TCRdb recomputed calls from the 5' RACE reads with MiXCR, one row per CDR3 protein. The profile shows about 1.6 million distinct CDR3 sequences, roughly a third of them singletons. The source material was blood. These receptors all stem from a woman aged 25 to 39 in good health.

The table lists this clonotype with a few counts. The rearrangement joins TRBV6-1 to TRBJ2-7; perhaps TRBD1 as D (6 bases). The germline V gene has CDR1 MNHNS and CDR2 SASEGT. V was shortened by 3 bases and J by 3 bases, with 9 bases between the two germline ends. CDR3 length: 13 residues. CDR3 coding DNA: TGTGCCAGCAGTGAGTGGACAGACTACGAGCAGTACTTC. Its protein is CASSEWTDYEQYF.

As concerns this clonotype: This may arise from a read error, as a much more abundant clone is one base away. This rearrangement joins TRBV12-3 or TRBV12-4 to TRBJ2-7, with D possibly being TRBD1 (5 bases). The CDR3 loop spans 13 amino acids. CDR3 in DNA: TGTACCAGCACTGAGACAGACCACTACGAGCAGTACTTC. This sequence encodes CTSTETDHYEQYF.

This clonotype was counted a single time. V and J are TRBV12-3 or TRBV12-4 and TRBJ2-5, with 7 bases aligning to TRBD1. Unmatched junction bases numbered 12, after V lost 5 bases and J lost 12 bases. This CDR3 contains 13 residues. CDR3 residues: CASSLGTAEWEYF. In DNA form, the CDR3 reads TGTGCCAGCAGTCTAGGGACAGCCGAATGGGAGTACTTC.

A few counts support this clonotype. The CDR3 DNA reads as TGTGCCAGCAGTCCTGGACAGGCGAAACGCAATAGCAATCAGCCCCAGCATTTT. Amino acids: CASSPGQAKRNSNQPQHF. V usage is TRBV25-1 and J usage is TRBJ1-5; 7 positions match TRBD1. Germline V CDR1 and CDR2: MGHDK, SYGVNS. The CDR3 sequence is 18 residues long. V lost 5 bases to trimming and J lost 0 bases; unmatched junction nucleotides: 13.

Only a few counts were recorded for this clonotype. The genes are TRBV5-1 and TRBJ2-4; no clear D. Judging by the DNA end, TRBJ2-7 fits better; the J call may be wrong. There are 14 residues in the CDR3. CDR1 and CDR2 (germline): SGHRS, YFSETQ. CDR3 sequence (DNA): TGCGCCAGCAGCTTGTTCGGGCGAAACTACGAGCAGTACTTC. Its translation: CASSLFGRNYEQYF.

This chain joins TRBV5-1 and TRBJ2-1, with 11 bases matching TRBD1. The CDR3 covers 15 residues. V lost 1 base, J lost 6 bases, and 3 bases stayed unmatched. Germline V CDR1 and CDR2: SGHRS, YFSETQ. This CDR3 is CASSLRDRGGNEQFF. The CDR3 DNA sequence: TGCGCCAGCAGCTTGAGGGACAGGGGGGGCAATGAGCAGTTCTTC.

This clonotype occurred a few times. This CDR3 is CATRDRINAGELFF. The CDR3 DNA follows: TGCGCCACCAGGGACAGGATAAACGCCGGGGAGCTGTTTTTT. The V and J genes are TRBV5-1 and TRBJ2-2; 8 bases fit TRBD1. The V gene's germline CDR1 is SGHRS and CDR2 YFSETQ. This CDR3 has 14 residues. V gave up 9 bases and J gave up 6 bases; unmatched junction bases: 10.

This clonotype was observed a handful of times. This sequence joins TRBV4-1 and TRBJ1-1; 8 bases align to TRBD1. Germline V gene lookup returns CDR1 MGHRA and CDR2 YSYEKL. The CDR3 loop spans 16 amino acids. After removal of 1 base from V and 4 bases from J, the junction contained 8 bases not matched to a gene. CDR3 sequence reads: CASSQAGNRGFTEAFF. The DNA of the CDR3 is TGCGCCAGCAGCCAAGCCGGGAACAGGGGGTTCACTGAAGCTTTCTTT.

There are many counts of this clonotype. The chain carries TRBV11-2 and TRBJ2-3; D is undetermined. The CDR3 sequence is 13 residues long. The germline V gene has CDR1 SGHAT and CDR2 FQNNGV. Trimming took 5 bases from V and 1 from J, leaving 7 bases between them. CDR3 in amino acids: CASSQDGTDTQYF. The DNA for the CDR3 is TGTGCCAGCAGCCAAGACGGCACAGATACGCAGTATTTT.

Many counts were recorded for this clonotype. The chain is built from TRBV29-1 and TRBJ2-1; 16 nucleotides match TRBD2. This CDR3 is built from 17 residues. CDR1 and CDR2 (germline): SQVTM, ANQGSEA. The V and J ends lost 8 bases and 4 bases, in that order; junction bases with no gene match: 11. CDR3 sequence (DNA): TGCAGCTGCTCCGGGACTAGCGGGAGGGCGGGGTACAATGAGCAGTTCTTC. Translating gives CSCSGTSGRAGYNEQFF.